The 7 T cell receptor beta chains below come from one sample, sequenced in a study of T cells in Graves' hyperthyroidism and ophthalmopathy (dated by TCRdb to between 2017 and 2020). The method was multiplex PCR. This sample was sequenced with an Illumina HiSeq 2000. The TCR beta CDR3 regions were amplified from the RNA transcripts. For the first round of RT-PCR on the TCR CDR3, the HTBI primer set was used together with the Qiagen OneStep RT-PCR kit. TCRdb reprocessing: public reads trimmed at Q25 with fastp, clones called with MiXCR, in-frame beta chains kept. Records with the same CDR3 protein are collapsed into one entry carrying the most frequent genes and DNA. Across this sample there are 95,000 to 110,000 distinct CDR3 sequences, with 45% to 50% seen only once. The top ten clonotypes cover approximately 30% of the sample. Sequenced: blood. The receptors stem from a man aged 40-50 years with Graves' hyperthyroidism.

Concerning this clonotype itself: An end of the junction does not agree with germline; a read error may underlie this. The chain has TRBV4-1 and TRBJ2-7; 13 nucleotides match TRBD2. The CDR3 runs to 17 residues. Looked up from germline, CDR1 is MGHRA and CDR2 is YSYEKL. The CDR3 loop reads CASSQVLAGGSSCEQYF. DNA for the CDR3: TGCGCCAGCAGCCAAGTACTAGCGGGGGGGAGCTCCTGCGAGCAGTACTTC.

Concerning this clonotype itself: This likely comes from a read error, as the CDR3 has no conserved phenylalanine or tryptophan at its end. The DNA is left out, because the CDR3 cannot be placed on it with certainty; the CDR3 is given as TCRdb lists it. J is TRBJ1-1 and V is TRBV5-1; the D call of TRBD1 is as the table states it, not checked on the DNA. The CDR3 has 13 amino acids, counting both end residues. Looked up from germline, CDR1 is SGHRS and CDR2 is YFSETQ. The CDR3 loop reads CASSFQTGEGAFL.

There are many counts of this clonotype. It may be a read error: a sequence one base away is much more abundant. The V and J genes are TRBV7-6 and TRBJ2-3, with D tentatively TRBD1 (5 bases). This CDR3 is built from 15 residues. Germline lookup yields CDR1 SGHVS and CDR2 FNYEAQ. The CDR3 sequence is CASTLWVGGTGTQYF. CDR3 coding DNA: TGTGCCAGCACCTTATGGGTAGGCGGCACAGGTACGCAGTATTTT.

The V gene is TRBV10-3, the J gene TRBJ2-5, with 13 positions matching TRBD2. The CDR3 has 15 residues. J gave up 7 bases and V 6 bases, and 8 bases lay outside the gene matches. Germline CDR1 and CDR2: ENHRY and SYGVKD. CDR3 loop: CAISEGTSGTGTQYF. The CDR3 nucleotides read TGTGCCATCAGCGAAGGGACTAGCGGGACGGGGACCCAGTACTTC.

About this clonotype itself: The final CDR3 position lacks the conserved phenylalanine or tryptophan, pointing to a likely read error. The limits of the CDR3 on the DNA are not certain, so only TCRdb's listed CDR3 is given. This sequence joins TRBV7-8 and TRBJ2-7; the table gives TRBD2 as D, unverified against the DNA. The CDR3 extends over 9 residues, inclusive of both ends. The germline CDR1 and CDR2 sequences are SGHVS and FQNEAQ. The CDR3 region is CASSPGLAG.

The rearrangement links TRBV19 to TRBJ2-3, with 8 bases that match TRBD2. The V gene end was trimmed by 5 bases and the J gene end by 4 bases; junction bases not matched to a gene: 5. The CDR3 is made up of 14 amino acids. Germline V lookup: CDR1 LNHDA, CDR2 SQIVND (reference sequence). This chain's CDR3 is CASSSGREADTQYF. In nucleotides, the CDR3 is TGTGCCAGTAGTTCGGGGCGGGAGGCAGATACGCAGTATTTT.

This clonotype was counted many times. The chain carries TRBV5-1 and TRBJ1-1; possibly TRBD1 for D (6 bases). This CDR3 is 15 amino acids long. CDR1 SGHRS and CDR2 YFSETQ come from the germline V gene. V was cut by 4 bases and J by 4 bases, with 17 bases left in between. This chain's CDR3 is CASSPRQEGTTEAFF. The CDR3 nucleotides read TGCGCCAGCAGCCCAAGACAGGAGGGGACCACTGAAGCTTTCTTT.